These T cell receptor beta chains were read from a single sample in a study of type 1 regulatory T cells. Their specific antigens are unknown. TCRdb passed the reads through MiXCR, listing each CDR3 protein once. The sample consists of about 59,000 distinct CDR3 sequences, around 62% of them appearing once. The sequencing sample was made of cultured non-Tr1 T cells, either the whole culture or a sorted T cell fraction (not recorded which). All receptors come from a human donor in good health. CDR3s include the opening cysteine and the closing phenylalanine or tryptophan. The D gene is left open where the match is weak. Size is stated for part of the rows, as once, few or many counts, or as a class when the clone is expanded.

TGTGCCAGCAGTGGTGACAGGGAAGAGACCCAGTACTTC | CASSGDREETQYF | . | TRBD1 | TRBJ2-5 | TRBV2
TGTGCCAGCAGCACCACTGGGACTAGCCAACAGGTCATTCAGTACTTC | CASSTTGTSQQVIQYF | . | TRBD2 | TRBJ2-4 | TRBV27
TGCGCCAGCAGCCAAGAAGTAGGGGCAGTTGGCGGGTCCCAGTACTTC | CASSQEVGAVGGSQYF | . | . | TRBJ2-4 | TRBV4-1
TGTGTCTGGAGTCAGAGCTCCTATAATTCACCCCTCCACTTT | CVWSQSSYNSPLHF | once | . | TRBJ1-6 | TRBV30
TGTGCCAGCAGCGCGAGACTAGCGGCGGAAGGTGCCTACAATGAGCAGTTCTTC | CASSARLAAEGAYNEQFF | . | TRBD2 | TRBJ2-1 | TRBV9
TGTGCCAGCAGTGAACGATTCACCGGGACTAGCGGGAGTAGGCAAGAGACCCAGTACTTC | CASSERFTGTSGSRQETQYF | few | TRBD2 | TRBJ2-5 | TRBV6-1
TGCAGTGCTAGCCCCCTTCTAGCGGACGGGGATACGCAGTATTTT | CSASPLLADGDTQYF | . | TRBD2 | TRBJ2-3 | TRBV20-1
TGTGCCAGCAGCCCCAAACGGGTCTCCTACGAGCAGTACTTC | CASSPKRVSYEQYF | . | . | TRBJ2-7 | TRBV7-9
TGTGCCAGCAGTTTAATTGGCAGTTCCTACGAGCAGTACTTC | CASSLIGSSYEQYF | . | . | TRBJ2-7 | TRBV6-6
TGTGCCAGCAGCACATCAGGGGGAGGGGAGCAGTACTTC | CASSTSGGGEQYF | . | . | TRBJ2-7 | TRBV7-9
TGCAGTGCTAGAGGCGGGCTAGACACTAGCACAGATACGCAGTATTTT | CSARGGLDTSTDTQYF | . | . | TRBJ2-3 | TRBV20-1
TGTGCCAGCAGCCCCGATAGGCGGGGGCACTACGAGCAGTACTTC | CASSPDRRGHYEQYF | few | . | TRBJ2-7 | TRBV21-1
TGTGCCAGCAGTGCGGGGGACAGTCTCTCCTACGAGCAGTACTTC | CASSAGDSLSYEQYF | . | . | TRBJ2-7 | TRBV12-3/TRBV12-4
TGTGCCAGTAGTCTAGGGGACAGGGGGACTGAAGCTTTCTTT | CASSLGDRGTEAFF | . | TRBD1 | TRBJ1-1 | TRBV19
TGTGCCAGCAGTTTATCGAACACTGAAGCTTTCTTT | CASSLSNTEAFF | . | . | TRBJ1-1 | TRBV12-3/TRBV12-4
TGCGCCAGCAGCTTCACTCTAGCGGGAGGAACAACCGGGGAGCTGTTTTTT | CASSFTLAGGTTGELFF | once | TRBD2 | TRBJ2-2 | TRBV5-1
TGTGCCAGCAGCCACTCTCCGGGAAACGGAGGGGGCTACACCTTC | CASSHSPGNGGGYTF | . | . | TRBJ1-2 | TRBV4-2
TGTGCCAGCAGACCCGCGCTTCGGAGGGGTCAAGAGACCCAGTACTTC | CASRPALRRGQETQYF | medium-sized | . | TRBJ2-5 | TRBV7-2
TGTGCCAGCAGCGTAGGTCCAGCGGGAGGGGACAATGAGCAGTTCTTC | CASSVGPAGGDNEQFF | few | TRBD2 | TRBJ2-1 | TRBV9
TGTGCCAGCAGCTTAGCTAGCGGTTATGAGCAGTTCTTC | CASSLASGYEQFF | few | . | TRBJ2-1 | TRBV7-2
TGCAGCATAAGGACAAAGGCCGGGGAGCTGTTTTTT | CSIRTKAGELFF | . | . | TRBJ2-2 | TRBV29-1
TGTGCCAGCAGCCAAGATGGTTCCGGGCTCGGCGGAAACACCATATATTTT | CASSQDGSGLGGNTIYF | many | . | TRBJ1-3 | TRBV4-2
TGCAGTGCTGCGGGGCAGAGAGTTTACGAGCAGTACTTC | CSAAGQRVYEQYF | . | . | TRBJ2-7 | TRBV20-1
TGTGCCAGCAGTTTTATGAGACCGACAGATAGATACGAGCAGTACTTC | CASSFMRPTDRYEQYF | . | . | TRBJ2-7 | TRBV12-3/TRBV12-4
TGCAGTGCGGGAGGGAGGGAGACCCAGTACTTC | CSAGGRETQYF | once | TRBD2 | TRBJ2-5 | TRBV20-1
TGTGCCAGCAGCCAAGGAGGGCCCGGAGACACTGAAGCTTTCTTT | CASSQGGPGDTEAFF | . | . | TRBJ1-1 | TRBV7-2
TGTGCCACAACGGGACTAGCGGGGAACAATGAGCAGTTCTTC | CATTGLAGNNEQFF | . | TRBD2 | TRBJ2-1 | TRBV6-5
TGTGCCAGCAGCGTAGATACGCCGGATACGCAGTATTTT | CASSVDTPDTQYF | few | . | TRBJ2-3 | TRBV9
TGTGCCAGCACCTCGGACGAGAGGGAGCAGTACTTC | CASTSDEREQYF | . | . | TRBJ2-7 | TRBV28
TGTGCCACTAGCGGGCCTAGCGGTATCTACGAGCAGTACTTC | CATSGPSGIYEQYF | . | TRBD2 | TRBJ2-7 | TRBV19
TGCAGTGTTCCCCCGGGAGAGAGGACCCAGTACTTC | CSVPPGERTQYF | . | . | TRBJ2-5 | TRBV20-1
TGTGCCAGCAGTTTATTTGCGGATAGCACAGATACGCAGTATTTT | CASSLFADSTDTQYF | . | . | TRBJ2-3 | TRBV27
TGTGCCAGTAGTGGGGGCTCGAACACCGGGGAGCTGTTTTTT | CASSGGSNTGELFF | . | . | TRBJ2-2 | TRBV19
TGTGCCAGCGGGTCGGCGGGATATGGCTACACCTTC | CASGSAGYGYTF | . | . | TRBJ1-2 | TRBV6-2/TRBV6-3
TGTGCCAGCAGCCAAGAATTATGGGGAGAGCAGTTCTTC | CASSQELWGEQFF | once | . | TRBJ2-1 | TRBV3-1
TGTGCCAGCAGCTTAGTGGCTAGCGGCTACGAGCAGTACTTC | CASSLVASGYEQYF | . | TRBD2 | TRBJ2-7 | TRBV7-8
TGTGCCAGCCGCCCTGGGACAGGGTGGGGATCACCCCTCCACTTT | CASRPGTGWGSPLHF | . | TRBD1 | TRBJ1-6 | TRBV27
TGTGCCAGCAGTGAGGGGCAGCGAAACACCATATATTTT | CASSEGQRNTIYF | . | . | TRBJ1-3 | TRBV2
TGCGCCAGCAGCTTGGGATCTAGAACCGGGCTGGGGCAGTTCTTC | CASSLGSRTGLGQFF | . | . | TRBJ2-1 | TRBV5-1
TGTGCCACCAGCCAGACCGGGACTAGCGGCTACAATGAGCAGTTCTTC | CATSQTGTSGYNEQFF | . | TRBD2 | TRBJ2-1 | TRBV24-1
TGCGCCAGCAGCCTGGGGTTACCTAGCACAGATACGCAGTATTTT | CASSLGLPSTDTQYF | . | . | TRBJ2-3 | TRBV5-1
TGTGCCAGTAGTGCCGACTCGAGCTCCTACAATGAGCAGTTCTTC | CASSADSSSYNEQFF | . | . | TRBJ2-1 | TRBV19
TGCGCCAGCAGCTTGCAGGGCGCCAACAATGAGCAGTTCTTC | CASSLQGANNEQFF | few | . | TRBJ2-1 | TRBV5-1
TGTGCCAGCAGGATAGGGACAGGGGTCACCTACGAGCAGTACTTC | CASRIGTGVTYEQYF | . | TRBD1 | TRBJ2-7 | TRBV6-1
TGTGCCAGCAGCCCTAGGACAGGGTGGTTCACTGAAGCTTTCTTT | CASSPRTGWFTEAFF | . | TRBD1 | TRBJ1-1 | TRBV3-1
TGTGCCAGTAGTATTGTCGTTACCGGGGAGCTGTTTTTT | CASSIVVTGELFF | few | . | TRBJ2-2 | TRBV19
TGTGCCACCCAGGGTTACGGCAATGAGCAGTTCTTC | CATQGYGNEQFF | . | . | TRBJ2-1 | TRBV5-8
TGCAGTGCTAGGGGGGAGGCAGATACGCAGTATTTT | CSARGEADTQYF | many | . | TRBJ2-3 | TRBV20-1
TGTGCCAGCAGTCCCGCCCCCGGTAGGGCCCCGAATTCACCCCTCCACTTT | CASSPAPGRAPNSPLHF | . | . | TRBJ1-6 | TRBV6-1
TGTGCCTGGAGGGGGACGGACTCTGAAGCTTTCTTT | CAWRGTDSEAFF | . | . | TRBJ1-1 | TRBV30
TGTGCCAGCAGCTGGTCAGGCGGGAACAATGAGCAGTTCTTC | CASSWSGGNNEQFF | . | . | TRBJ2-1 | TRBV7-2
TGTGCCAGCAGTTTAGGGCTCTATACCTACGAGCAGTACTTC | CASSLGLYTYEQYF | . | . | TRBJ2-7 | TRBV12-3/TRBV12-4
TGCGCCAGCAGCCAAGAGAAATTGGGCTACGAGCAGTACTTC | CASSQEKLGYEQYF | few | . | TRBJ2-7 | TRBV4-1
TGTGCCAGCATTCAGGACCTGGGGGATACGCAGTATTTT | CASIQDLGDTQYF | . | . | TRBJ2-3 | TRBV12-3/TRBV12-4
TGTGCCAGCTCACCGACCAGGACCAATGAGCAGTTCTTC | CASSPTRTNEQFF | . | . | TRBJ2-1 | TRBV18